This TCR beta chain was identified in a study of cytomegalovirus exposure and HLA in healthy donors. Whole-study findings and limits: Testing in vitro showed a few CMV-associated chains specific for CMV antigens.

These donors counted as nominally healthy when sampled, but unrecorded immune exposures were likely. In regard to this clone: Its antigen remains unknown.

Researchers ran the PCR with 60 Vbeta and 13 Jbeta primers. The assay was immunoSEQ multiplex PCR, and TCRdb's table has in-frame clones only and misses some. This table has roughly 120,000 clones, over 15% appearing once. Input material: PBMCs. This clonotype originated in a woman between 18 and 30 years old in good health and CMV-seronegative.

The chain's CDR3 is CASMVDTWDTEAFF. In DNA, the CDR3 is TGTGCCAGCATGGTGGACACCTGGGACACTGAAGCTTTCTTT. This rearrangement joins TRBV28 to TRBJ1-1; tentatively, D is TRBD1 (5 bases). Looked up from germline, CDR1 is MDHEN and CDR2 is SYDVKM. CDR3 length: 14 residues. Deletions cut 7 bases from V and 3 bases from J, with 15 bases between.